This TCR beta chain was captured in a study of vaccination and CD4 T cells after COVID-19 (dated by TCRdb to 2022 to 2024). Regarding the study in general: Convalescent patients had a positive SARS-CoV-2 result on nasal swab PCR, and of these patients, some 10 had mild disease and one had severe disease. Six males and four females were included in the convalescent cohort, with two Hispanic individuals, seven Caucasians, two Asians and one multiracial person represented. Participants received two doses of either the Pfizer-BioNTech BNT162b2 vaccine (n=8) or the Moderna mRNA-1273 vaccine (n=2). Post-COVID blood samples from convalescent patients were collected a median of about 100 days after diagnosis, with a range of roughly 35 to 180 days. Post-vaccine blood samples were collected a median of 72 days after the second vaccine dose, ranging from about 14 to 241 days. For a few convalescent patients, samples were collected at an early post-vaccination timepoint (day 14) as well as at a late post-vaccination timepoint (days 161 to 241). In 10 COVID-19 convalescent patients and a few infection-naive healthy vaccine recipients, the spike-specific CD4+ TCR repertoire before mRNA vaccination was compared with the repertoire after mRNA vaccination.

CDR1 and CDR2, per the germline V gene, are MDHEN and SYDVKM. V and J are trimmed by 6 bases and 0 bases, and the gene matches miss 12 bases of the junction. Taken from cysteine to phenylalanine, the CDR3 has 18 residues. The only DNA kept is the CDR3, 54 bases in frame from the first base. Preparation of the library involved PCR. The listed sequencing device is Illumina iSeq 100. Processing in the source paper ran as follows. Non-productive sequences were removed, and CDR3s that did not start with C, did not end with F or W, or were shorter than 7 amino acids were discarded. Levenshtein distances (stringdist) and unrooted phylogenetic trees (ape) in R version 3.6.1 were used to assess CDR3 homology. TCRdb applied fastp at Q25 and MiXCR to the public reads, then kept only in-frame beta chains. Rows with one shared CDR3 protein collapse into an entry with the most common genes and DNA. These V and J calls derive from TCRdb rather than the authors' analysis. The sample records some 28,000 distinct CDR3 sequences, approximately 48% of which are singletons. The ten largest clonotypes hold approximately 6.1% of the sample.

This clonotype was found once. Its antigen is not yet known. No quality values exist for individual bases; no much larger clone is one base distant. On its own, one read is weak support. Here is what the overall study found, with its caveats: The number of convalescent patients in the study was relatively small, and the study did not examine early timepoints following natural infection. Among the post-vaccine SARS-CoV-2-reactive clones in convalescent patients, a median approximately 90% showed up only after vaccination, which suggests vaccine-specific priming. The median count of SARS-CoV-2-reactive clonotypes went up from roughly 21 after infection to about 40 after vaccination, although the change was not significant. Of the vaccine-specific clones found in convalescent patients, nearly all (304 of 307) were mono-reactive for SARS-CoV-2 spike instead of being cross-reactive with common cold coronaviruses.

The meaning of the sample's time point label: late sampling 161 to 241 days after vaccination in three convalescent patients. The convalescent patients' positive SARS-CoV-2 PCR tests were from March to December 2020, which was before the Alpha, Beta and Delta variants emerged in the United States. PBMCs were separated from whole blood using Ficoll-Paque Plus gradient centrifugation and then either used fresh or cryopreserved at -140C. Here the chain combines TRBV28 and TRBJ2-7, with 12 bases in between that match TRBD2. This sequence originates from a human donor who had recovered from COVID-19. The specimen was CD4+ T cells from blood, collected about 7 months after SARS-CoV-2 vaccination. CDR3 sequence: CASRPNRVTSGSSYEQYF. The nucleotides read TGTGCCAGCAGACCGAACAGGGTGACTAGCGGGAGCTCCTACGAGCAGTACTTC.